This is a list of T cell receptor beta chains from one sample in a study of T cells in Graves' hyperthyroidism and ophthalmopathy. TCRdb independently ran MiXCR on the multiplex PCR reads; one entry per CDR3 protein. The sample yields about 350,000 distinct CDR3 sequences, about 15% seen once. The sample was blood. The receptors were gathered from a woman aged 25 to 39 with Graves' hyperthyroidism. Both conserved end residues are part of each CDR3. The D gene is left open where the match is weak. Not all rows give a size; the values are once, few, many and, for expanded clones, a class.

v_gene: TRBV2; len: 14; j_gene: TRBJ1-5; d_gene: .; abundance: many; CDR3aa: CASSPRHSNQPQHF; CDR3nt: TGTGCCAGCAGTCCTAGACATAGCAATCAGCCCCAGCATTTT
v_gene: TRBV12-3/TRBV12-4; len: 13; j_gene: TRBJ2-7; d_gene: .; abundance: few; CDR3aa: CASSSSGFDEQYF; CDR3nt: TGTGCCAGCAGTTCATCGGGGTTCGACGAGCAGTACTTC
v_gene: TRBV6-2/TRBV6-3; len: 14; j_gene: TRBJ2-3; d_gene: .; abundance: few; CDR3aa: CASSRLTGVDTQYF; CDR3nt: TGTGCCAGCAGTCGACTGACCGGAGTAGATACGCAGTATTTT
v_gene: TRBV20-1; len: 15; j_gene: TRBJ2-7; d_gene: TRBD1; abundance: many; CDR3aa: CSARSGTGAVEEQYF; CDR3nt: TGCAGTGCTAGATCAGGGACAGGGGCCGTAGAGGAGCAGTACTTC
v_gene: TRBV11-2; len: 11; j_gene: TRBJ2-7; d_gene: .; abundance: many; CDR3aa: CASSLWGEQYF; CDR3nt: TGTGCCAGCAGCTTATGGGGAGAGCAGTACTTC
v_gene: TRBV11-1; len: 13; j_gene: TRBJ2-7; d_gene: TRBD1; abundance: many; CDR3aa: CASSPGQGNEQYF; CDR3nt: TGTGCCAGCAGCCCGGGACAGGGGAACGAGCAGTACTTC
v_gene: TRBV19; len: 15; j_gene: TRBJ1-1; d_gene: TRBD1; abundance: .; CDR3aa: CASSIMAGGRAEAFF; CDR3nt: TGTGCCAGTAGTATTATGGCAGGGGGCCGGGCTGAAGCTTTCTTT
v_gene: TRBV6-2/TRBV6-3; len: 15; j_gene: TRBJ2-3; d_gene: .; abundance: few; CDR3aa: CASRLNTLSTDTQYF; CDR3nt: TGTGCCAGCAGACTTAACACACTCAGCACAGATACGCAGTATTTT
v_gene: TRBV5-5; len: 15; j_gene: TRBJ1-5; d_gene: .; abundance: .; CDR3aa: CASSLGDGVPQPQHF; CDR3nt: TGTGCCAGCAGCTTAGGGGACGGTGTTCCCCAGCCCCAGCATTTT
v_gene: TRBV20-1; len: 13; j_gene: TRBJ1-5; d_gene: .; abundance: .; CDR3aa: CSARRGGNQLQHF; CDR3nt: TGCAGTGCTAGAAGGGGTGGGAATCAGCTCCAGCATTTT
v_gene: TRBV30; len: 13; j_gene: TRBJ2-1; d_gene: .; abundance: .; CDR3aa: CAWSVTPVGEQFF; CDR3nt: TGTGCCTGGAGTGTAACCCCCGTAGGAGAGCAGTTCTTC
v_gene: TRBV2; len: 17; j_gene: TRBJ2-2; d_gene: .; abundance: .; CDR3aa: CASRRGGGRASTGELFF; CDR3nt: TGTGCCAGCAGGCGAGGAGGGGGGAGGGCCTCTACCGGGGAGCTGTTTTTT
v_gene: TRBV29-1; len: 12; j_gene: TRBJ1-2; d_gene: .; abundance: .; CDR3aa: CSVRTDNYGYTF; CDR3nt: TGCAGCGTTAGGACAGACAACTATGGCTACACCTTC
v_gene: TRBV18; len: 13; j_gene: TRBJ1-2; d_gene: .; abundance: .; CDR3aa: CTSSPRADYGYTF; CDR3nt: TGTACCAGCTCACCACGGGCGGACTATGGCTACACCTTC
v_gene: TRBV6-2/TRBV6-3; len: 16; j_gene: TRBJ1-1; d_gene: .; abundance: .; CDR3aa: CASSGVKRGVNTEASF; CDR3nt: TGTGCCAGCAGTGGAGTTAAAAGGGGGGTGAACACTGAAGCTTCCTTT
v_gene: TRBV7-7; len: 19; j_gene: TRBJ2-1; d_gene: TRBD1; abundance: .; CDR3aa: CASSPYPSGTEGKWNEQFF; CDR3nt: TGTGCCAGCAGCCCTTACCCATCCGGGACAGAGGGCAAGTGGAATGAGCAGTTCTTC
v_gene: TRBV14; len: 16; j_gene: TRBJ2-3; d_gene: TRBD2; abundance: .; CDR3aa: CASSQVEREYADTQYF; CDR3nt: TGTGCCAGCAGCCAAGTCGAGCGGGAGTATGCAGATACGCAGTATTTT
v_gene: TRBV5-1; len: 15; j_gene: TRBJ1-5; d_gene: TRBD1; abundance: .; CDR3aa: CASSLRPGGDQPQHF; CDR3nt: TGCGCCAGCAGCTTGCGGCCAGGGGGGGATCAGCCCCAGCATTTT
v_gene: TRBV11-2; len: 14; j_gene: TRBJ2-5; d_gene: .; abundance: many; CDR3aa: CASSLDGSGLAQYF; CDR3nt: TGTGCCAGCAGCTTAGATGGTAGCGGCCTGGCGCAGTACTTC
v_gene: TRBV19; len: 13; j_gene: TRBJ2-6; d_gene: .; abundance: .; CDR3aa: CASIQIGANVLTF; CDR3nt: TGTGCCAGTATACAGATTGGGGCCAACGTCCTGACTTTC
v_gene: TRBV12-3/TRBV12-4; len: 14; j_gene: TRBJ2-3; d_gene: TRBD1; abundance: few; CDR3aa: CASSQDRGRDTQYF; CDR3nt: TGTGCCAGCAGCCAGGACAGGGGGCGCGATACGCAGTATTTT
v_gene: TRBV20-1; len: 16; j_gene: TRBJ2-7; d_gene: TRBD2; abundance: few; CDR3aa: CSAHKTTSGFSYEQYF; CDR3nt: TGCAGTGCCCATAAAACGACTAGCGGGTTCTCCTACGAGCAGTACTTC
v_gene: TRBV12-3/TRBV12-4; len: 15; j_gene: TRBJ2-2; d_gene: TRBD1; abundance: many; CDR3aa: CASPVPGQGIRELFF; CDR3nt: TGTGCCAGCCCAGTCCCGGGACAGGGTATCAGGGAGCTGTTTTTT
v_gene: TRBV29-1; len: 14; j_gene: TRBJ2-6; d_gene: .; abundance: .; CDR3aa: CTPRCDPGANVLTF; CDR3nt: TGCACCCCCCGGTGCGACCCTGGGGCCAACGTCCTGACTTTC
v_gene: TRBV11-2; len: 18; j_gene: TRBJ1-1; d_gene: .; abundance: many; CDR3aa: CASSSRLGDSGRSAEAFF; CDR3nt: TGTGCCAGCAGCTCTAGGCTGGGGGATTCCGGACGTTCCGCTGAAGCTTTCTTT
v_gene: TRBV7-9; len: 15; j_gene: TRBJ2-7; d_gene: .; abundance: many; CDR3aa: CASSPAGTPVYEQYF; CDR3nt: TGTGCCAGCAGCCCGGCGGGAACCCCAGTCTACGAGCAGTACTTC
v_gene: TRBV6-5; len: 11; j_gene: TRBJ2-5; d_gene: .; abundance: .; CDR3aa: CASSYNKRKYF; CDR3nt: TGTGCCAGCAGTTACAATAAACGGAAGTACTTC
v_gene: TRBV28; len: 15; j_gene: TRBJ2-5; d_gene: TRBD2; abundance: many; CDR3aa: CASSPPSGRRETQYF; CDR3nt: TGTGCCAGCAGCCCCCCTAGCGGGAGGAGAGAGACCCAGTACTTC
v_gene: TRBV28; len: 19; j_gene: TRBJ1-1; d_gene: .; abundance: .; CDR3aa: CASSLFAGATRWGTPEAFF; CDR3nt: TGTGCCAGCAGTTTATTCGCGGGGGCGACGAGATGGGGCACCCCTGAAGCTTTCTTT
v_gene: TRBV12-3/TRBV12-4; len: 14; j_gene: TRBJ2-3; d_gene: .; abundance: .; CDR3aa: CASSLQTWADTQYF; CDR3nt: TGTGCCAGCAGTTTGCAGACCTGGGCAGATACGCAGTATTTT
v_gene: TRBV3-1; len: 16; j_gene: TRBJ2-3; d_gene: .; abundance: .; CDR3aa: CASSPGLGTSTDTQYF; CDR3nt: TGTGCCAGCAGCCCTGGTCTCGGGACGAGCACAGATACGCAGTATTTT
v_gene: TRBV20-1; len: 13; j_gene: TRBJ2-7; d_gene: TRBD1; abundance: many; CDR3aa: CSAVRDRTYEQYF; CDR3nt: TGCAGTGCCGTCCGGGACAGAACCTACGAGCAGTACTTC
v_gene: TRBV29-1; len: 13; j_gene: TRBJ2-7; d_gene: TRBD1; abundance: .; CDR3aa: CSIRQGSSYEQYF; CDR3nt: TGCAGCATAAGACAGGGGAGCTCCTACGAGCAGTACTTC
v_gene: TRBV20-1; len: 13; j_gene: TRBJ2-7; d_gene: .; abundance: few; CDR3aa: CSAPRLGAYEQYF; CDR3nt: TGCAGTGCTCCGAGGCTAGGGGCCTACGAGCAGTACTTC
v_gene: TRBV3-1; len: 16; j_gene: TRBJ1-2; d_gene: TRBD1; abundance: few; CDR3aa: CASSPVGTGPFYGYTF; CDR3nt: TGTGCCAGCAGCCCAGTAGGGACAGGGCCCTTCTATGGCTACACCTTC
v_gene: TRBV19; len: 14; j_gene: TRBJ2-1; d_gene: .; abundance: few; CDR3aa: CASSTWNYDNEQFF; CDR3nt: TGTGCCAGTAGTACCTGGAACTACGACAATGAGCAGTTCTTC
v_gene: TRBV20-1; len: 14; j_gene: TRBJ1-2; d_gene: .; abundance: .; CDR3aa: CSATSPSRRGGYTF; CDR3nt: TGCAGTGCTACTTCGCCCTCGAGGAGGGGTGGCTACACCTTC
v_gene: TRBV27; len: 15; j_gene: TRBJ2-7; d_gene: TRBD2; abundance: .; CDR3aa: CAGSDWSGSPYEQYF; CDR3nt: TGTGCCGGCAGTGACTGGAGCGGGAGTCCCTACGAGCAGTACTTC
v_gene: TRBV9; len: 16; j_gene: TRBJ2-5; d_gene: .; abundance: .; CDR3aa: CASSSQRTGYQETQYF; CDR3nt: TGTGCCAGCAGCTCGCAGCGAACTGGTTACCAAGAGACCCAGTACTTC
v_gene: TRBV3-1; len: 16; j_gene: TRBJ2-3; d_gene: TRBD1; abundance: .; CDR3aa: CASSSGGTGATDTQYF; CDR3nt: TGTGCCAGCAGCTCGGGCGGGACAGGGGCCACAGATACGCAGTATTTT
v_gene: TRBV20-1; len: 16; j_gene: TRBJ2-2; d_gene: TRBD2; abundance: many; CDR3aa: CSAVRRLAGNTGELFF; CDR3nt: TGCAGTGCCGTACGGCGACTAGCGGGTAACACCGGGGAGCTGTTTTTT
v_gene: TRBV29-1; len: 12; j_gene: TRBJ2-7; d_gene: .; abundance: .; CDR3aa: CSVGVSSYEQYF; CDR3nt: TGCAGCGTTGGCGTCAGCTCCTACGAGCAGTACTTC
v_gene: TRBV2; len: 16; j_gene: TRBJ1-6; d_gene: .; abundance: few; CDR3aa: CASIFTRWSYNSPLHF; CDR3nt: TGTGCCAGCATTTTCACCCGTTGGTCCTATAATTCACCCCTCCACTTT
v_gene: TRBV11-2; len: 14; j_gene: TRBJ2-7; d_gene: .; abundance: many; CDR3aa: CASSLESAVREQYF; CDR3nt: TGTGCCAGCAGCTTAGAGTCGGCCGTGCGCGAGCAGTACTTC
v_gene: TRBV2; len: 18; j_gene: TRBJ2-1; d_gene: TRBD2; abundance: many; CDR3aa: CASSAAGGPRYGLNEQFF; CDR3nt: TGTGCCAGCAGTGCAGCGGGAGGGCCCCGATATGGGCTCAATGAGCAGTTCTTC
v_gene: TRBV5-8; len: 15; j_gene: TRBJ2-5; d_gene: .; abundance: .; CDR3aa: CASSLGWSGDETQYF; CDR3nt: TGTGCCAGCAGCTTGGGGTGGTCAGGGGACGAGACCCAGTACTTC